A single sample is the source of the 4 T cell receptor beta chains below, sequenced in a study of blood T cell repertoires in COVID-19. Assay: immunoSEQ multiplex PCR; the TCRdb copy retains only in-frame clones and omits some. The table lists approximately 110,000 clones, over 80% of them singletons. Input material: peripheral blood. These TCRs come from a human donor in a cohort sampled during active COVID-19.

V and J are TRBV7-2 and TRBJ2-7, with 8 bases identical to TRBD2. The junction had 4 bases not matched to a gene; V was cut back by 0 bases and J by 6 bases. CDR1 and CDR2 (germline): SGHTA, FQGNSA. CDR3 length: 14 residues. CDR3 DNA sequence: TGTGCCAGCAGCTTAGCCGGGACTAGGGGCGAGCAGTACTTC. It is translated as CASSLAGTRGEQYF.

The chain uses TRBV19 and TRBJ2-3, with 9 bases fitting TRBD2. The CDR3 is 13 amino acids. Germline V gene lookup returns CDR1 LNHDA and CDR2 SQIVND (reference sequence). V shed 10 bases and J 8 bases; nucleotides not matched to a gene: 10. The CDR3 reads CATKTAGGRTQYF. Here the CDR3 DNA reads TGTGCCACCAAAACAGCGGGAGGTCGTACGCAGTATTTT.

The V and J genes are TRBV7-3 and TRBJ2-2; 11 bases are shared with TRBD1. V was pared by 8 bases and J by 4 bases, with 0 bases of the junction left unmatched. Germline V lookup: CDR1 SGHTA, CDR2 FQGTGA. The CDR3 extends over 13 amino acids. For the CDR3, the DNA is TGTGCCAGCGGGACAGGGGGCACCGGGGAGCTGTTTTTT. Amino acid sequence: CASGTGGTGELFF.

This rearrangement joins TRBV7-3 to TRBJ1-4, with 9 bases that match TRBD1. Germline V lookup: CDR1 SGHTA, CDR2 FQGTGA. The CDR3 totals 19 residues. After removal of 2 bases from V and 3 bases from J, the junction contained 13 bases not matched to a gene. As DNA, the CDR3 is TGTGCCAGCAGCTTAGTTCGGGGGGACAGGGACAGGGCTAATGAAAAACTGTTTTTT. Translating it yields CASSLVRGDRDRANEKLFF.